Listed here are 16 T cell receptor beta chains from one sample, sequenced in a study of response to subunit inactivated influenza vaccine (dated 2018 in TCRdb). Library prep was done by RT-PCR. The sequencing machine was an Illumina HiSeq 2500. The public reads were reprocessed in TCRdb via fastp at Q25 and MiXCR, keeping in-frame beta chains. When rows share a CDR3 protein, they turn into one entry using the most common DNA and genes. For this sample there are 600,000 to 850,000 distinct CDR3 sequences; around 15% appear just once. The ten largest clonotypes hold about 7.4% of the sample. The source material was PBMCs from blood, sampled 14 to 15 days before vaccination. All receptors come from a man aged 45 to 65 who received an inactivated influenza vaccine. Donor details come from another sample of the same person, matched by shared clones.

Concerning this clonotype: A much more abundant neighbour one base away suggests this may be a read error. The conserved final phenylalanine or tryptophan is absent from the CDR3, which likely points to a read error. The CDR3 loop is CSVQLAGGRGEQFS. CDR3 nucleotide sequence: TGCAGCGTTCAACTAGCGGGGGGGCGGGGTGAGCAGTTCTCC. V gene TRBV29-1 combines with J gene TRBJ2-1; 13 bases line up with TRBD2. The CDR3 covers 14 residues. CDR1 and CDR2 from the germline V gene are SQVTM and ANQGSEA. V lost 5 bases and J lost 9; bases outside the gene matches: 7.

The J gene is TRBJ2-1, the V gene TRBV29-1; 13 bases match TRBD2. Germline-derived CDR1 and CDR2 are SQVTM and ANQGSEA. There are 18 residues in the CDR3. J gave up 1 base and V 1 base, and 7 bases lay outside the gene matches. Written as DNA, the CDR3 is TGCAGCGTTGAAGGGACTAGCGGGAGTTTGTGGTCCTACAATGAGCAGTTCTTC. Residues: CSVEGTSGSLWSYNEQFF.

V usage is TRBV25-1 and J usage is TRBJ1-3; no clear D gene. Germline CDR1 MGHDK, CDR2 SYGVNS. V was pared by 3 bases and J by 3 bases, with 12 bases between. The CDR3 has 15 residues. This CDR3 reads CASSDRLGRGNTIYF. DNA for the CDR3: TGTGCCAGCAGTGATCGTTTGGGCCGTGGAAACACCATATATTTT.

Worth noting for this clonotype: A read error may produce the germline difference seen at one junction end. CDR3 loop: CASSRQDSFEEIQYF. The CDR3 DNA reads TGTGCCAGCAGTCGCCAGGACAGTTTTGAAGAGATCCAGTACTTC. The chain recombines TRBV28 with TRBJ2-5; tentative D call: TRBD1 (6 bases). The germline V gene encodes CDR1 MDHEN and CDR2 SYDVKM. The CDR3 has 15 amino acids.

This clonotype was counted only a few times. The rearrangement links TRBV7-7 to TRBJ2-5; a possible D gene is TRBD2 (6 bases). Germline V CDR1 and CDR2: SSHAT, FNYEAQ (reference sequence). The CDR3 consists of 15 residues. V was shortened by 2 bases and J by 2 bases, with 12 bases between the two germline ends. Here the CDR3 DNA reads TGTGCCAGCAGCTTATCGGACTACACACAAGAGACCCAGTACTTC. Protein product: CASSLSDYTQETQYF.

The J gene is TRBJ1-1, the V gene TRBV16; the D is unclear. Germline V gives CDR1 KGHSY, CDR2 FQNENV. Deletions cut 2 bases from V and 5 bases from J, with 12 bases between. The CDR3 runs to 14 residues. CDR3 DNA sequence: TGTGCCAGCAGCCAAGGCTACGGTAGGACTGAAGCTTTCTTT. It specifies CASSQGYGRTEAFF.

This clonotype was seen more than once but under ten times. The V call is TRBV15, the J call TRBJ2-5, with TRBD1 as a possible D gene (6 bases). This CDR3 region has 16 residues. From germline, CDR1 is LNHNV and CDR2 YYDKDF (reference sequence). V shed 3 bases and J shed 2 bases, with 16 bases lying between them. For the CDR3, the DNA is TGTGCCACCAGCAGGAGGACAGATTTGATACAAGAGACCCAGTACTTC. Translated: CATSRRTDLIQETQYF.

This chain links TRBV4-3 with TRBJ2-7; TRBD1 is a possible D gene (5 bases). CDR1 is LGHNA, CDR2 YSLEER, per germline. The CDR3 consists of 15 residues. Trimming cost V 0 bases and J 3 bases, with 12 bases left between them. In DNA form, the CDR3 reads TGCGCCAGCAGCCAAGATTTGGGGCAGAACTACGAGCAGTACTTC. Amino acid sequence: CASSQDLGQNYEQYF.

This clonotype was seen only a few times. V and J are TRBV9 and TRBJ2-1; possibly TRBD2 for D (6 bases). This CDR3 contains 12 residues. The germline V gene has CDR1 SGDLS and CDR2 YYNGEE. V lost 4 bases to trimming and J lost 6 bases, with 8 bases between them. CDR3 nucleotide sequence: TGTGCCAGCAGCCGTAGCGGCAATGAGCAGTTCTTC. Amino acids: CASSRSGNEQFF.

This clonotype was found a few times. The chain combines TRBV27 with TRBJ2-7, with 8 bases fitting TRBD1. Trimming took 3 bases from V and 9 from J; bases not matched to a gene: 10. Germline assignment: CDR1 MNHEY and CDR2 SMNVEV (reference sequence). The CDR3 length is 14 residues. For the CDR3, the DNA is TGTGCCAGCAGTTTGGGGACAGGTTGGAATAGGCAGTACTTC. Its translation: CASSLGTGWNRQYF.

V usage is TRBV20-1 and J usage is TRBJ2-1, with 13 nucleotides matching TRBD2. This CDR3 is 20 amino acids long. Germline-derived CDR1 and CDR2 are DFQATT and SNEGSKA (reference sequence). J gave up 0 bases and V 0 bases, and 11 bases lay outside the gene matches. In nucleotides, the CDR3 is TGCAGTGCTAGAGATCTGGGGACTAGCGGGACAAGCCACTCCTACAATGAGCAGTTCTTC. This encodes CSARDLGTSGTSHSYNEQFF.

The CDR3 reads CASSALRGASQETQYF. The CDR3 DNA sequence: TGTGCCAGCAGCGCCCTCCGTGGAGCGAGTCAAGAGACCCAGTACTTC. The rearrangement uses TRBV9 and TRBJ2-5, with D unclear. CDR3 length: 16 amino acids. The V gene lost 3 bases and the J gene lost 2 bases, with 17 bases spanning the gap. Germline values: CDR1 SGDLS, CDR2 YYNGEE.

This clonotype showed up just a few times. The CDR3 region is CASSLTSSNSNEQFF. Here the CDR3 DNA reads TGTGCCAGCAGCTTAACTAGCTCCAATTCCAATGAGCAGTTCTTC. The chain combines TRBV7-3 with TRBJ2-1; no reliable D call. The V end lost 0 bases, the J end lost 6 bases, and 12 bases lay between the germline ends. Germline V gene sequence: CDR1 SGHTA, CDR2 FQGTGA. The CDR3 is 15 residues long.

This chain links TRBV6-5 with TRBJ2-5; 15 positions agree with TRBD2. Trimming at V came to 4 bases and at J to 5 bases, leaving 8 bases not matched to a gene. CDR3 length: 17 amino acids. The germline V gene encodes CDR1 MNHEY and CDR2 SVGAGI. The CDR3 coding sequence is TGTGCCAGCAGTTCCTCCCTCGGACTAGCGGGAGGGGAGACCCAGTACTTC. It encodes CASSSSLGLAGGETQYF.

The genes are TRBV3-1 and TRBJ2-7; D might be TRBD1 (5 bases). Germline values: CDR1 LGHDT, CDR2 YNNKEL (reference sequence). Trimming removed 6 bases from V and 5 bases from J, with 20 bases in between. The CDR3 consists of 15 residues. CDR3 nucleotides: TGTGCCAGCAGAGGCGGAACAGGACCCTTCAACGAGCAGTACTTC. Its protein is CASRGGTGPFNEQYF.

The sample holds a few counts of this clonotype. The gene calls are TRBV25-1 and TRBJ2-7; D may be TRBD1 (5 bases). Per germline, CDR1 MGHDK and CDR2 SYGVNS. V lost 4 bases and J 1 base, leaving 11 bases between the germline ends. The CDR3 length is 14 residues. CDR3 protein: CASSARQRSYEQYF. In DNA form, the CDR3 reads TGTGCCAGCAGTGCTAGACAGAGGTCCTACGAGCAGTACTTC.